The rows below give T cell receptor beta chains drawn from one sample of a study of CD8 T cells in ankylosing spondylitis. MiXCR, applied by TCRdb to the 5' RACE reads, yields one record per CDR3 protein. The table lists around 100,000 distinct CDR3 sequences, 20% to 30% of them singletons, with around 12% in the top ten. The specimen was synovial fluid, either unsorted or a sorted T cell fraction (not recorded which). The receptors shown here come from a male donor with ankylosing spondylitis. Each CDR3 is given with its conserved first and last residue. A D gene is named only where the DNA matches it firmly. Rows give clone size only sometimes, using once, few, many, or a class for an expanded clone.

size: few; J: TRBJ1-2; V: TRBV27; D: .; length: 12; CDR3: CASSNYRAGYTF; DNA: TGTGCCAGCAGTAACTACAGGGCTGGCTACACCTTC
size: few; J: TRBJ1-1; V: TRBV25-1; D: .; length: 13; CDR3: CASMKGQTTEAFF; DNA: TGTGCCAGCATGAAGGGGCAGACCACTGAAGCTTTCTTT
size: many; J: TRBJ2-6; V: TRBV24-1; D: .; length: 14; CDR3: CATSDLSGANVLTF; DNA: TGTGCCACCAGTGACCTCTCTGGGGCCAACGTCCTGACTTTC
size: few; J: TRBJ1-3; V: TRBV20-1; D: TRBD1; length: 15; CDR3: CSARRTGASGNTIYF; DNA: TGCAGTGCTAGACGGACAGGGGCCTCTGGAAACACCATATATTTT
size: .; J: TRBJ1-2; V: TRBV12-3/TRBV12-4; D: TRBD1; length: 15; CDR3: CASSLNVGTAYGYTF; DNA: TGTGCCAGCAGCCTGAATGTCGGGACAGCCTATGGCTACACCTTC
size: .; J: TRBJ2-7; V: TRBV20-1; D: .; length: 14; CDR3: CSANILTGRYEQYF; DNA: TGCAGTGCTAATATTCTGACAGGGAGGTACGAGCAGTACTTC
size: .; J: TRBJ2-1; V: TRBV20-1; D: TRBD2; length: 19; CDR3: CSARDNVVSGRSSYNEQFF; DNA: TGCAGTGCTAGAGATAACGTGGTTAGCGGGAGAAGCTCCTACAATGAGCAGTTCTTC
size: .; J: TRBJ1-2; V: TRBV30; D: .; length: 13; CDR3: CAWSVRSSYGYTF; DNA: TGTGCCTGGAGTGTTCGGTCTAGCTATGGCTACACCTTC
size: few; J: TRBJ2-7; V: TRBV20-1; D: .; length: 13; CDR3: CSAPPDGPPEQYF; DNA: TGCAGTGCCCCCCCTGACGGACCCCCGGAGCAGTACTTC
size: .; J: TRBJ2-7; V: TRBV6-2/TRBV6-3; D: TRBD1; length: 15; CDR3: CASSPQTGGIYEQYF; DNA: TGTGCCAGCAGTCCCCAGACAGGGGGCATCTACGAGCAGTACTTC
size: many; J: TRBJ2-2; V: TRBV5-1; D: TRBD1; length: 18; CDR3: CASSRKTGSLENTGELFF; DNA: TGCGCCAGCAGCCGAAAGACAGGGAGTCTGGAGAACACCGGGGAGCTGTTTTTT
size: few; J: TRBJ2-1; V: TRBV7-2; D: TRBD2; length: 13; CDR3: CASSTDTGGEQFF; DNA: TGTGCCAGCAGCACAGATACCGGGGGGGAGCAGTTCTTC
size: .; J: TRBJ2-1; V: TRBV20-1; D: .; length: 11; CDR3: CSAGLRGEQFF; DNA: TGCAGTGCTGGATTACGAGGAGAGCAGTTCTTC
size: many; J: TRBJ2-2; V: TRBV12-3/TRBV12-4; D: .; length: 16; CDR3: CASSPTGTMNTGELFF; DNA: TGTGCCAGCAGCCCTACCGGGACAATGAACACCGGGGAGCTGTTTTTT
size: many; J: TRBJ1-4; V: TRBV4-2; D: TRBD1; length: 16; CDR3: CASSGRQGEFGEKLFF; DNA: TGTGCCAGCAGCGGACGACAGGGGGAATTTGGCGAAAAACTGTTTTTT
size: few; J: TRBJ2-1; V: TRBV24-1; D: TRBD1; length: 15; CDR3: CATERQGSSYNEQFF; DNA: TGTGCCACGGAAAGACAGGGGAGCTCCTACAATGAGCAGTTCTTC
size: once; J: TRBJ1-6; V: TRBV2; D: TRBD1; length: 16; CDR3: CASSAQGDRLNSPLHF; DNA: TGTGCCAGCAGTGCCCAGGGGGACAGGTTAAATTCACCCCTCCACTTT
size: .; J: TRBJ2-5; V: TRBV5-1; D: .; length: 13; CDR3: CASSLALDGTQYF; DNA: TGCGCCAGCAGCTTGGCGTTAGATGGGACCCAGTACTTC